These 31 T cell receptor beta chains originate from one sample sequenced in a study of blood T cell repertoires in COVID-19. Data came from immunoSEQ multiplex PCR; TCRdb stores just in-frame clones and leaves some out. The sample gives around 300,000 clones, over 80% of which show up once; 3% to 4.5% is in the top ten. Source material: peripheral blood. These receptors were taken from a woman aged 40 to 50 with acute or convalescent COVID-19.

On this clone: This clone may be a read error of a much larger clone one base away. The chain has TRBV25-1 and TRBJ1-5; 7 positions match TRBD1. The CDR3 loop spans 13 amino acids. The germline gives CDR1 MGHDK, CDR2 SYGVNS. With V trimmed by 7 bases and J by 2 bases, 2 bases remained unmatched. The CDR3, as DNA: TGTGCCAGCAATGGACAGGGCAATCAGCCCCAGCATTTT. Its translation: CASNGQGNQPQHF. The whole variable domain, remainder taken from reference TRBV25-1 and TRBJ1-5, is EADIYQTPRYLVIGTGKKITLECSQTMGHDKMYWYQQDPGMELHLIHYSYGVNSTEKGDLSSESTVSRIRTEHFPLTLESARPSHTSQYLCASNGQGNQPQHFGDGTRLSIL.

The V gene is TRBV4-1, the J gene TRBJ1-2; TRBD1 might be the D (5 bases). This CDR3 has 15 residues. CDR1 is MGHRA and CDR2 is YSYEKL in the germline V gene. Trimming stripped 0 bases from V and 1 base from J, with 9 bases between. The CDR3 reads CASSQDMTVNYGYTF. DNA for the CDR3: TGCGCCAGCAGCCAAGATATGACAGTTAACTATGGCTACACCTTC.

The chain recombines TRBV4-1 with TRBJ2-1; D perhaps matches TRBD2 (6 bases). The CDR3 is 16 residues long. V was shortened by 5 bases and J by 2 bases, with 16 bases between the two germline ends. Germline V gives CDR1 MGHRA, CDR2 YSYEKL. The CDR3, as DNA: TGCGCCAGCAGCTCCCTGGGACTTAACCCCTACAATGAGCAGTTCTTC. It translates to CASSSLGLNPYNEQFF.

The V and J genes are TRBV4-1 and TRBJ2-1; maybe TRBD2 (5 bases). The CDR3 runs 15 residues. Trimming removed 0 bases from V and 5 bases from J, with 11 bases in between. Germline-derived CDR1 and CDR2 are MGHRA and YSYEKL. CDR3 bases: TGCGCCAGCAGCCAAGAAGGGAGCCTCCACAATGAGCAGTTCTTC. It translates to CASSQEGSLHNEQFF.

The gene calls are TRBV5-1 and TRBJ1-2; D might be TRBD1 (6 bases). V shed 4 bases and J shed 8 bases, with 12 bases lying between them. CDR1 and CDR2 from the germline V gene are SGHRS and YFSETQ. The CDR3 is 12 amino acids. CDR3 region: CASSKQGQGYTF. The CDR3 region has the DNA TGCGCCAGCAGCAAACAGGGCCAAGGCTACACCTTC.

CDR3 sequence: CASRRQGAEAFF. CDR3 coding DNA: TGTGCCAGCAGGAGACAGGGAGCTGAAGCTTTCTTT. The chain has TRBV2 and TRBJ1-1; 7 bases match TRBD1. Germline V gene lookup returns CDR1 SNHLY and CDR2 FYNNEI. The CDR3 sequence is 12 residues long. V was clipped by 6 bases and J by 6 bases; unmatched bases: 4.

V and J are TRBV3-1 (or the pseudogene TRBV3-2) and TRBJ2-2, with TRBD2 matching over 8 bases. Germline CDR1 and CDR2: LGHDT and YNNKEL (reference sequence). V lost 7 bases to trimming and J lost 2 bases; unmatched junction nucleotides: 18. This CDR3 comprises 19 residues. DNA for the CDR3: TGTGCCAGCATCCCTCAGGCGGGGCTAGCGGGCGGAAACACCGGGGAGCTGTTTTTT. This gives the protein CASIPQAGLAGGNTGELFF.

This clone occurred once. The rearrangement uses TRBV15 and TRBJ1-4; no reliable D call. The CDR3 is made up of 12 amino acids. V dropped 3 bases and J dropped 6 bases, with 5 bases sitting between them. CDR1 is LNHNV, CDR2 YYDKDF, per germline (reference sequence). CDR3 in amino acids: CATSRRDEKLFF. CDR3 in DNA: TGTGCCACCAGCAGGAGGGATGAAAAACTGTTTTTT.

As DNA, the CDR3 is TGTGCCAGCACCTGGGGGACAAACACTGAAGCTTTCTTT. Amino acids: CASTWGTNTEAFF. V and J are TRBV9 and TRBJ1-1, with D perhaps matching TRBD1 (6 bases). Trimming stripped 6 bases from V and 2 bases from J, with 11 bases between. CDR1 and CDR2 from the germline V gene are SGDLS and YYNGEE. This CDR3 contains 13 residues.

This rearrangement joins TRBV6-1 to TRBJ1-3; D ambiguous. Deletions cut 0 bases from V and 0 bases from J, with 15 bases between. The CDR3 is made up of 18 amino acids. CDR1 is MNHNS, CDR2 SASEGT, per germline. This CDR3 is CASSEALHWTLSGNTIYF. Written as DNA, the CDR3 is TGTGCCAGCAGTGAAGCGCTTCATTGGACTCTCTCTGGAAACACCATATATTTT.

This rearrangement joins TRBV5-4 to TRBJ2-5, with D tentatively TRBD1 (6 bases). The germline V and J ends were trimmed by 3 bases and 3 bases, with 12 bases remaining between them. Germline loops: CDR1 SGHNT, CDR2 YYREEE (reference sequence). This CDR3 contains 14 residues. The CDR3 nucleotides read TGTGCCAGCAGCTCAGGCCCAGGGGAAGAGACCCAGTACTTC. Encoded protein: CASSSGPGEETQYF.

The chain's CDR3 is CASSPGQGERAFF. The DNA of the CDR3 is TGTGCCAGCTCACCGGGACAGGGAGAGAGAGCTTTCTTT. The genes are TRBV18 and TRBJ1-1; TRBD1 matches 9 bases. In germline, CDR1 is KGHSH, CDR2 LQKENI. The length of the CDR3 is 13 residues. J lost 10 bases, V lost 3 bases, and 6 bases had no gene match.

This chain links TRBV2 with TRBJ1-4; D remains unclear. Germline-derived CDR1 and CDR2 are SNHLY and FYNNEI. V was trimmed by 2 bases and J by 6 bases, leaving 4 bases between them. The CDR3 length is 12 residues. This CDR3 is CASSEQYEKLFF. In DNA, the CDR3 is TGTGCCAGCAGTGAACAGTATGAAAAACTGTTTTTT.

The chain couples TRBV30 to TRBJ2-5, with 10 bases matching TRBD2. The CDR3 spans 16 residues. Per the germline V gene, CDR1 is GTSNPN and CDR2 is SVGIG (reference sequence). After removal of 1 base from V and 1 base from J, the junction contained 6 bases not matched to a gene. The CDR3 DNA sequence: TGTGCCTGGAGTGAGTCTAGCGGGGGATTCCAAGAGACCCAGTACTTC. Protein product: CAWSESSGGFQETQYF.

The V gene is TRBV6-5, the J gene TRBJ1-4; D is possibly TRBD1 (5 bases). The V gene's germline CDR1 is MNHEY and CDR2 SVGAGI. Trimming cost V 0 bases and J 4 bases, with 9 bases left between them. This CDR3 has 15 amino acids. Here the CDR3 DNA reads TGTGCCAGCAGTTACTCGACAGCGGGTAATGAAAAACTGTTTTTT. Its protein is CASSYSTAGNEKLFF.

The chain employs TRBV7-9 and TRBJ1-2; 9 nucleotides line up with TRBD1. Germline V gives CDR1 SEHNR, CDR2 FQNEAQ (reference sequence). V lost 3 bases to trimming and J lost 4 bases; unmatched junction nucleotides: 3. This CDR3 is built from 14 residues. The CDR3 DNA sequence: TGTGCCAGCAGCTTGGGACAGGGCCCCTATGGCTACACCTTC. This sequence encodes CASSLGQGPYGYTF. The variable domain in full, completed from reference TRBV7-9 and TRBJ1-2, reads DTGVSQNPRHKITKRGQNVTFRCDPISEHNRLYWYRQTLGQGPEFLTYFQNEAQLEKSRLLSDRFSAERPKGSFSTLEIQRTEQGDSAMYLCASSLGQGPYGYTFGSGTRLTVV.

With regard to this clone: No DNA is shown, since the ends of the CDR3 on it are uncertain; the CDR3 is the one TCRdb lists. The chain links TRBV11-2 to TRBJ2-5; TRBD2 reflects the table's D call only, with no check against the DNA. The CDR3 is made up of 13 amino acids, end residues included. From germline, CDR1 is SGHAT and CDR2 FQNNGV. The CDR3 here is CASSPRFLETQYF.

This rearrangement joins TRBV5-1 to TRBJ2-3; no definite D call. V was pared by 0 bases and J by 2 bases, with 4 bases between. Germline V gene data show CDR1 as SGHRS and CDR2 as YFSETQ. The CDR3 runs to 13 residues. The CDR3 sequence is CASSLGPTDTQYF. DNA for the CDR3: TGCGCCAGCAGCTTGGGGCCCACAGATACGCAGTATTTT.

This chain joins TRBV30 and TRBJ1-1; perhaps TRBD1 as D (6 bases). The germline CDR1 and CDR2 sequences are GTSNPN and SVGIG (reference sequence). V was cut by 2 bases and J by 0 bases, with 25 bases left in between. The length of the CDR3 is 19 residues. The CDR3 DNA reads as TGTGCCTGGAGTAAACTCCGGGACACGGACCTCCTTATGAACACTGAAGCTTTCTTT. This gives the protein CAWSKLRDTDLLMNTEAFF.

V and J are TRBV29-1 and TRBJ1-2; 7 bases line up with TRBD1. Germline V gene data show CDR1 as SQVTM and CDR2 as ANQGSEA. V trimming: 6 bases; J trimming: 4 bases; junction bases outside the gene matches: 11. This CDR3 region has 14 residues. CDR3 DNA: TGCAGCGTAGAGCAGGGGGAGTACAGCTATGGCTACACCTTC. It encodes CSVEQGEYSYGYTF. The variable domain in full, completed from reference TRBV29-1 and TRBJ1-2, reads SAVISQKPSRDICQRGTSLTIQCQVDSQVTMMFWYRQQPGQSLTLIATANQGSEATYESGFVIDKFPISRPNLTFSTLTVSNMSPEDSSIYLCSVEQGEYSYGYTFGSGTRLTVV.

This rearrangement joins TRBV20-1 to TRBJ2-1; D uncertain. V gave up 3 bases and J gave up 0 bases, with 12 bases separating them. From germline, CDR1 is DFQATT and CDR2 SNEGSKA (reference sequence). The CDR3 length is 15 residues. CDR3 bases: TGCAGTGCTAGTCAGGCTACAAGCTCCTACAATGAGCAGTTCTTC. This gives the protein CSASQATSSYNEQFF.

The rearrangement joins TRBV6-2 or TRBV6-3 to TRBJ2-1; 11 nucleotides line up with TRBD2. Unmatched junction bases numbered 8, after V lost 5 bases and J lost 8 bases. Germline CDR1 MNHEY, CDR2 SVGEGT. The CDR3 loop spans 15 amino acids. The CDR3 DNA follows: TGTGCCAGCAGTCTAGCGGGGGGTCCTAGGGATGAGCAGTTCTTC. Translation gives CASSLAGGPRDEQFF.

CDR3 in amino acids: CASNLHPTSGGAKETQYF. The CDR3 region has the DNA TGTGCCAGCAACCTACACCCGACTAGCGGGGGGGCCAAGGAGACCCAGTACTTC. V usage is TRBV11-2 and J usage is TRBJ2-5; TRBD2 matches 14 bases. In germline, CDR1 is SGHAT, CDR2 FQNNGV. The CDR3 sequence is 18 residues long. J was trimmed by 5 bases and V by 7 bases; bases with no gene match: 15. Based on the CDR3 plus reference TRBV11-2 and TRBJ2-5, the full variable domain is EAGVAQSPRYKIIEKRQSVAFWCNPISGHATLYWYQQILGQGPKLLIQFQNNGVVDDSQLPKDRFSAERLKGVDSTLKIQPAKLEDSAVYLCASNLHPTSGGAKETQYFGPGTRLLVL.

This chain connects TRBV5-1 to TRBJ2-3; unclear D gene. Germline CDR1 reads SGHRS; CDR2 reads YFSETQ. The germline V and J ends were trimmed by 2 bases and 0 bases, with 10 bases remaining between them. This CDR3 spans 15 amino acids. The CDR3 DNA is TGCGCCAGCAGCTTAGTACCAGATAGCACAGATACGCAGTATTTT. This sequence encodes CASSLVPDSTDTQYF.

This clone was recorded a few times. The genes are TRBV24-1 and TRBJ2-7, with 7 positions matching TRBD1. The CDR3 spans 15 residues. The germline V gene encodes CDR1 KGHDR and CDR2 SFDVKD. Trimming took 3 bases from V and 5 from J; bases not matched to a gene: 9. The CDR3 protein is CATSDRNRGWNEQYV. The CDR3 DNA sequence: TGTGCCACCAGTGATCGTAACAGGGGATGGAACGAGCAGTACGTC.

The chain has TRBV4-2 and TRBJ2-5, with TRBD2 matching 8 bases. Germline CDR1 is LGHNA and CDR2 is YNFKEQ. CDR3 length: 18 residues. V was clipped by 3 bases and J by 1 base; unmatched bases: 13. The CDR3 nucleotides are TGTGCCAGCAGCCAGCTGGGGGTCGGCGGGGGGACCCAAGAGACCCAGTACTTC. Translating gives CASSQLGVGGGTQETQYF.

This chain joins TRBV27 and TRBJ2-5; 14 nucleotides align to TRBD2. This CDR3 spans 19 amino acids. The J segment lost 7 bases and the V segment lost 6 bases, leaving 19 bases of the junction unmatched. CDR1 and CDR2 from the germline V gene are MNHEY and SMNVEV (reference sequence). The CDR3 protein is CASRSAGTSGGHRGWTQYF. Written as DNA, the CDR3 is TGTGCCAGCAGAAGCGCCGGGACTAGCGGGGGCCACCGAGGATGGACCCAGTACTTC.

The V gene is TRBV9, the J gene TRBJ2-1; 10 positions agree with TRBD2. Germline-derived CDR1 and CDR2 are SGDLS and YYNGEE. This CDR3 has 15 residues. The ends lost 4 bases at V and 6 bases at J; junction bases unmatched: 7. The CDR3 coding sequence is TGTGCCAGCAGCCCCAAGCGGGGGGGTCTCAATGAGCAGTTCTTC. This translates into CASSPKRGGLNEQFF.

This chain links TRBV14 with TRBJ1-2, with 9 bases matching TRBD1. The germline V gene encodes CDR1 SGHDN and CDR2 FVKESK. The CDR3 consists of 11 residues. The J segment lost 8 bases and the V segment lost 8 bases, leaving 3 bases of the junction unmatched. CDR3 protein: CASGQGFGYTF. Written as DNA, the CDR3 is TGTGCCAGCGGACAGGGGTTCGGCTACACCTTC.

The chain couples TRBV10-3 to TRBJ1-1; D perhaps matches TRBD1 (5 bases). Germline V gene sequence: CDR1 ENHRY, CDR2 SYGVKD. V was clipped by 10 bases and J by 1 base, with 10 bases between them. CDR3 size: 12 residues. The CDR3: CATATGNTEAFF. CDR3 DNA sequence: TGTGCCACAGCTACAGGGAACACTGAAGCTTTCTTT.

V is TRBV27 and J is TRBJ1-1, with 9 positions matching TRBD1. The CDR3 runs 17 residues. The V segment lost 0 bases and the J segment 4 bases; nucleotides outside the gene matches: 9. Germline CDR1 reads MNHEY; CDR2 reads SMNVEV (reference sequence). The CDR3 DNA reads TGTGCCAGCAGTTTATCGAGAGGGGACAGGGTCGGCACTGAAGCTTTCTTT. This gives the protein CASSLSRGDRVGTEAFF.